This T cell receptor (beta chain) was sequenced in a study of blood T cell repertoires in COVID-19. The data were produced by immunoSEQ multiplex PCR, yet TCRdb's version contains in-frame clones alone and is incomplete. The table lists fewer than 200,000 clones, 88% of them singletons, with roughly 25% in the top ten. Germline assignment: CDR1 MNHEY and CDR2 SVGAGI. This CDR3 has 15 residues. The trim removed 4 bases at V and 2 bases at J, leaving 7 bases unmatched. Sequenced material: peripheral blood. The clonotype originates from a man between 60 and 70 years old with acute or convalescent COVID-19. The chain employs TRBV6-5 and TRBJ2-5; 7 nucleotides line up with TRBD1. The chain's CDR3 is CASSSFRDRQETQYF. The CDR3 coding sequence is TGTGCCAGCAGTTCTTTCCGGGACAGACAAGAGACCCAGTACTTC.